This T cell receptor (beta chain) was retrieved from a study of cytomegalovirus exposure and HLA in healthy donors. At the time of sampling, donors were nominally healthy, though unrecorded immune exposures were likely. PCR was performed using 60 Vbeta and 13 Jbeta primers. The data were produced by immunoSEQ multiplex PCR, yet TCRdb's version contains in-frame clones alone and is incomplete. The table records 110,000 to 150,000 clones, about 82% of them present only once. This TCR came from a man aged 25-40 years in good health and CMV-seronegative. The sample was PBMCs.

In nucleotides, the CDR3 is TGTGCCAGCAGGATCGGGGGGTCCTCCTCCTACGAGCAGTACTTC. Residues: CASRIGGSSSYEQYF. This chain uses TRBV6-5 with TRBJ2-7; 7 positions agree with TRBD2. The CDR3 spans 15 residues. CDR1 MNHEY and CDR2 SVGAGI come from the germline V gene. V was clipped by 6 bases and J by 0 bases; unmatched bases: 8.